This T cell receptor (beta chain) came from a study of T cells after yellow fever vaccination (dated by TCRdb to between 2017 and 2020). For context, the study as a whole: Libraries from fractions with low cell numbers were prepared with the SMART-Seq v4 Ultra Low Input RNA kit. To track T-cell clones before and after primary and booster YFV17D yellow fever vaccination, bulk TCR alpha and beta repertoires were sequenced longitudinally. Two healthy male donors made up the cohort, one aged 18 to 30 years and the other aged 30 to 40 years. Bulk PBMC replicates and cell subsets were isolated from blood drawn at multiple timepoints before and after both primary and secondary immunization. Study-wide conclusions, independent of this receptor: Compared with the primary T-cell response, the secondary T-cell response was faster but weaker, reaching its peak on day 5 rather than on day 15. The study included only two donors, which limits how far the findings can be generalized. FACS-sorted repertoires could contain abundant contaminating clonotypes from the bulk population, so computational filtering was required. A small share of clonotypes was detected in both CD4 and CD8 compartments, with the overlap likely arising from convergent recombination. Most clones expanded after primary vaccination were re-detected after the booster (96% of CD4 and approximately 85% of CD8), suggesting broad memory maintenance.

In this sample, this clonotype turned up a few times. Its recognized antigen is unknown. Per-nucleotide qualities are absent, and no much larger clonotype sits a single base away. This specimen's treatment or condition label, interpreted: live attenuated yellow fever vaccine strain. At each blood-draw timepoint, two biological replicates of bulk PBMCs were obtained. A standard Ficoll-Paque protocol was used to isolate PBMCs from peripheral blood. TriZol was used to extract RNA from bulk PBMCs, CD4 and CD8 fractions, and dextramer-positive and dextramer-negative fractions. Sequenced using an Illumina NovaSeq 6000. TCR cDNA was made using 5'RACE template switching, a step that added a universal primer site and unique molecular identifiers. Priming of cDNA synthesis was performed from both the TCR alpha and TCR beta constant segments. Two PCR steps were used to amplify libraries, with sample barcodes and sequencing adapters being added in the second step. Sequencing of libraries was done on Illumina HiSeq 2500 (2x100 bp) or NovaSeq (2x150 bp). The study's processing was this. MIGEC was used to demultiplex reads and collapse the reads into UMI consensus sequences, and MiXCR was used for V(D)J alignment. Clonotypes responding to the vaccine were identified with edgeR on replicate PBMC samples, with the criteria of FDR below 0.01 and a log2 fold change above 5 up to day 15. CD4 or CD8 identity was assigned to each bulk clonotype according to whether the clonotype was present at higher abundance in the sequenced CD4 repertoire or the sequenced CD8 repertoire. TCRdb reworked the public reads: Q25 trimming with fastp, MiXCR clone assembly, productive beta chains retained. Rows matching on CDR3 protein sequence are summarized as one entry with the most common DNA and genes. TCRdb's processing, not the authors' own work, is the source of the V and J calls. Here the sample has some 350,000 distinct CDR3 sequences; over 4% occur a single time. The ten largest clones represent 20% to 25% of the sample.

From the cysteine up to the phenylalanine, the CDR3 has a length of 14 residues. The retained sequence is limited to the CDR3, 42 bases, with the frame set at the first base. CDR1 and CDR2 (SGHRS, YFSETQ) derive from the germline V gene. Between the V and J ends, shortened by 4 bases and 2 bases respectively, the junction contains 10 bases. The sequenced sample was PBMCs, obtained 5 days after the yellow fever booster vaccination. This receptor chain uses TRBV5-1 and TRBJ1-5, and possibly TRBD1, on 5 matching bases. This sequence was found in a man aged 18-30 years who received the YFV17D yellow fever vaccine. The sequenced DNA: TGCGCCAGCAGCGTCGGGGGAGGCAATCAGCCCCAGCATTTT. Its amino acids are CASSVGGGNQPQHF.